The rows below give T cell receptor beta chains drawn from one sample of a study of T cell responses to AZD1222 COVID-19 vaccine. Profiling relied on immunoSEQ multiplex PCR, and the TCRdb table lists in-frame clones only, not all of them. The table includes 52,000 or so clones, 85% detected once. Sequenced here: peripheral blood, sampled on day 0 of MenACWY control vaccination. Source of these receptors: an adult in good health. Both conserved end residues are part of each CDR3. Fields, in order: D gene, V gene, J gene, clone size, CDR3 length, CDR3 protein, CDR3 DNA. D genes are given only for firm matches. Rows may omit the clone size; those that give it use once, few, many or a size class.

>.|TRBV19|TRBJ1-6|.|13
CATSPDGRSPLHF
TGTGCCACCTCACCGGACGGACGTTCACCCCTCCACTTT
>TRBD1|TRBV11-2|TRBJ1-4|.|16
CASSLVTGGAGEKLFF
TGTGCCAGCAGCTTAGTGACAGGGGGCGCCGGTGAAAAACTGTTTTTT
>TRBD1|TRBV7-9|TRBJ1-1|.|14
CASRPGGRNTEAFF
TGTGCCAGCAGACCAGGGGGCCGAAACACTGAAGCTTTCTTT
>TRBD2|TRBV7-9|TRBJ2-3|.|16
CASSAGTSGRADTQYF
TGTGCCAGCAGCGCCGGGACTAGCGGGAGGGCTGATACGCAGTATTTT
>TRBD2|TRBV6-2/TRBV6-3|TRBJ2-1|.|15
CASSYYSGTSNEQFF
TGTGCCAGCAGTTATTATAGCGGGACTTCCAATGAGCAGTTCTTC
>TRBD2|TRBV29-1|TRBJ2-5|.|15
CSVDLAGGYQETQYF
TGCAGCGTTGATCTGGCGGGAGGGTACCAAGAGACCCAGTACTTC
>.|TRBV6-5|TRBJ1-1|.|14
CASSYSVEGTEAFF
TGTGCCAGCAGTTACTCTGTGGAGGGCACTGAAGCTTTCTTT
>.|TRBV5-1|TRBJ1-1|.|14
CASSLSGAGTEAFF
TGCGCCAGCAGCTTGTCAGGAGCGGGCACTGAAGCTTTCTTT
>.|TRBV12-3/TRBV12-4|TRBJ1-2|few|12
CASSFRAGGYTF
TGTGCCAGCAGTTTCCGGGCTGGTGGCTACACCTTC
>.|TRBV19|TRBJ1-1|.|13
CASSIKSHTEAFF
TGTGCCAGTAGTATAAAAAGTCACACTGAAGCTTTCTTT
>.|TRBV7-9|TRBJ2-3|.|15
CASSLVEGSTDTQYF
TGTGCCAGCAGCTTAGTTGAAGGAAGTACAGATACGCAGTATTTT
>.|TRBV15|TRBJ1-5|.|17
CATSRDRSEGRNQPQHF
TGTGCCACCAGCAGAGATCGTTCGGAAGGCAGGAATCAGCCCCAGCATTTT
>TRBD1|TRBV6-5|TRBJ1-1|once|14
CASSYFTGGGEAFF
TGTGCCAGCAGTTACTTTACAGGGGGAGGTGAAGCTTTCTTT
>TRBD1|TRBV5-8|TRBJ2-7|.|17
CASSHRNPGQGDLEQYF
TGTGCCAGCAGCCACCGGAATCCGGGACAGGGAGATCTCGAGCAGTACTTC
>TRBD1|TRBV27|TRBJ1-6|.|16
CASQSRTGGFHSPLHF
TGTGCCAGCCAGTCCCGGACAGGGGGCTTTCATTCACCCCTCCACTTT
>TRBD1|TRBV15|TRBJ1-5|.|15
CATSREDRGNQPQHF
TGTGCCACCAGCAGAGAGGACAGGGGTAATCAGCCCCAGCATTTT
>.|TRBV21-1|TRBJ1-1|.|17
CASSKGSVRGAGTEAFF
TGTGCCAGCAGCAAAGGGTCTGTTAGGGGGGCAGGTACTGAAGCTTTCTTT
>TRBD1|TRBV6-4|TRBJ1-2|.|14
CASSVGTGYDGYTF
TGTGCCAGCAGCGTCGGGACAGGGTACGATGGCTACACCTTC
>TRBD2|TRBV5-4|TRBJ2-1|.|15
CASSSSGSLYNEQFF
TGTGCCAGCAGCTCAAGCGGGAGTCTATACAATGAGCAGTTCTTC
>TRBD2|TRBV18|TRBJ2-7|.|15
CASSPSGTSSHEQYF
TGTGCCAGCTCACCATCCGGGACTAGCAGTCACGAGCAGTACTTC
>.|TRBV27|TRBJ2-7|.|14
CASSGGLRPNEQYF
TGTGCCAGCAGTGGCGGGCTGAGGCCAAACGAGCAGTACTTC
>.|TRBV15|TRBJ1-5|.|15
CATSRGGSSNQPQHF
TGTGCCACCAGCAGAGGAGGCAGTAGCAATCAGCCCCAGCATTTT
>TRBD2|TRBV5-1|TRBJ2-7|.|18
CASSLLAGTNLRTYEQYF
TGCGCCAGCAGCTTGCTAGCGGGAACGAATCTACGGACCTACGAGCAGTACTTC
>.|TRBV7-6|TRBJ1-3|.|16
CASSLKDGRSGNTIYF
TGTGCCAGCAGCTTAAAAGACGGCCGCTCTGGAAACACCATATATTTT
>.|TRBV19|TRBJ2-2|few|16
CASKVGQNLNTGELFF
TGTGCCAGTAAGGTAGGACAGAATCTCAACACCGGGGAGCTGTTTTTT
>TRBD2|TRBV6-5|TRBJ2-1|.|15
CASRLAGGSYNEQFF
TGTGCCAGCAGACTAGCGGGAGGCTCCTACAATGAGCAGTTCTTC
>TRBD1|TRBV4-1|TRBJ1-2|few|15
CASSLRQGDVYGYTF
TGCGCCAGCAGCCTAAGACAGGGCGATGTTTATGGCTACACCTTC
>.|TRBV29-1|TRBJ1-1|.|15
CSVEGAGARGTEAFF
TGCAGCGTTGAAGGGGCGGGGGCTCGGGGCACTGAAGCTTTCTTT
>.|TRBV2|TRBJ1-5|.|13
CASSLRSDQPQHF
TGTGCCAGCAGCCTTCGGTCTGATCAGCCCCAGCATTTT
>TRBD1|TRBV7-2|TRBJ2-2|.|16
CASSSHRGPNTGELFF
TGTGCCAGCAGCTCCCACAGGGGACCGAACACCGGGGAGCTGTTTTTT
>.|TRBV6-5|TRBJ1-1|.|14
CASNKMTGPLEAFF
TGTGCCAGCAACAAAATGACGGGACCCCTTGAAGCTTTCTTT
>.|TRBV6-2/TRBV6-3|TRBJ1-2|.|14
CASSLTGYRYGYTF
TGTGCCAGCAGCTTGACGGGCTACCGCTATGGCTACACCTTC
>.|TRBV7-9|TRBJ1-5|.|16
CASSTRRTAINQPQHF
TGTGCCAGCAGCACCCGACGGACAGCGATCAATCAGCCCCAGCATTTT
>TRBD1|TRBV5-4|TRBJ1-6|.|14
CASSLDRGSSPLHF
TGTGCCAGCAGCCTAGACAGGGGGAGTTCACCCCTCCACTTT
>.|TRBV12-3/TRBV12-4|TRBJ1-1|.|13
CASFGAMNTEAFF
TGTGCCAGCTTCGGGGCAATGAACACTGAAGCTTTCTTT
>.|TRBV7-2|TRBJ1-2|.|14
CASSLDQGYYGYTF
TGTGCCAGCAGCTTAGACCAGGGTTACTATGGCTACACCTTC
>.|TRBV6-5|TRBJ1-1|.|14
CASSYSGRDTEAFF
TGTGCCAGCAGTTACTCGGGGCGGGACACTGAAGCTTTCTTT
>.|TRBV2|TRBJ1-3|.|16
CASSEWAAGGRDTIYF
TGTGCCAGCAGTGAATGGGCGGCCGGCGGAAGGGACACCATATATTTT
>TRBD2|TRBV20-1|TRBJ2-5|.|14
CSASTSGGQETQYF
TGCAGTGCTAGTACTAGCGGGGGCCAAGAGACCCAGTACTTC
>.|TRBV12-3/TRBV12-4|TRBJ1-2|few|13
CASGLRGAYGYTF
TGTGCCAGCGGCCTTCGGGGGGCATATGGCTACACCTTC
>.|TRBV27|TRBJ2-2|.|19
CASSWSWDTYQWDTGELFF
TGTGCCAGCAGTTGGTCTTGGGACACCTATCAATGGGACACCGGGGAGCTGTTTTTT
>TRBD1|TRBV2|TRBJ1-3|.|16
CASNPGTENSGNTIYF
TGTGCCAGCAATCCCGGGACAGAAAACTCTGGAAACACCATATATTTT
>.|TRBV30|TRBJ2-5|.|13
CARAGGSQETQYF
TGTGCCCGGGCGGGCGGTTCCCAAGAGACCCAGTACTTC
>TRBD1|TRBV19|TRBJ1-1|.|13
CASGDRLNTEAFF
TGTGCCAGTGGGGACAGACTGAACACTGAAGCTTTCTTT
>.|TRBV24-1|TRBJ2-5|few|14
CATSGRTEQETQYF
TGTGCCACCAGTGGCAGGACGGAACAAGAGACCCAGTACTTC
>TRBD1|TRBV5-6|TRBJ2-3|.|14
CASSRQGFTDTQYF
TGTGCCAGCAGCCGACAGGGGTTCACAGATACGCAGTATTTT
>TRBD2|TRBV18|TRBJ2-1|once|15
CASSPSSGVFDEQFF
TGTGCCAGCTCACCTTCAAGCGGGGTCTTCGATGAGCAGTTCTTC
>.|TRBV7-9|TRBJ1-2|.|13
CASSYRDVYGYTF
TGTGCCAGCAGTTACCGGGACGTCTATGGCTACACCTTC
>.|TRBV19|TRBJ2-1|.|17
CASPVGGLYLRYNEQFF
TGTGCCAGCCCAGTGGGGGGACTCTACCTTCGATACAATGAGCAGTTCTTC
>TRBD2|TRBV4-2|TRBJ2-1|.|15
CASSQRTSGKDEQFF
TGTGCCAGCAGCCAGAGAACTAGCGGGAAGGATGAGCAGTTCTTC
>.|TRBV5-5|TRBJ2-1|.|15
CASSLGWKQHNEQFF
TGTGCCAGCAGCTTGGGGTGGAAACAACACAATGAGCAGTTCTTC